A selection of T cell receptor beta chains follows, all from one sample in a study of blood T cells in healthy people across ages. TCRdb re-analysed the 5' RACE reads in MiXCR, keeping a single row per CDR3 protein. This table has 600,000 to 900,000 distinct CDR3 sequences, roughly 24% appearing once. This sample also appeared in a second study, on T cells of mothers and their children.

The sequenced sample was blood. All receptors come from a boy aged 5-17 years in good health. Each CDR3 is given with its conserved first and last residue. The order of the fields is J gene, clone size, V gene, D gene, CDR3 protein, CDR3 DNA. A D gene is named only where the DNA matches it firmly. Clone sizes are given selectively: once, few, many, or a class where the clone is expanded.

J gene: TRBJ1-2; clone size: NA; V gene: TRBV12-3/TRBV12-4; D gene: NA; CDR3 protein: CASTSRGVLGYTF; CDR3 DNA: TGTGCCAGCACCTCCCGGGGTGTTTTGGGCTACACCTTC
J gene: TRBJ2-7; clone size: NA; V gene: TRBV5-1; D gene: TRBD1; CDR3 protein: CASSIRTGGAYEQYF; CDR3 DNA: TGCGCCAGCAGCATCCGGACAGGGGGCGCGTACGAGCAGTACTTC
J gene: TRBJ2-5; clone size: few; V gene: TRBV2; D gene: NA; CDR3 protein: CASSGNSFETQYF; CDR3 DNA: TGTGCCAGCAGTGGGAATAGCTTCGAGACCCAGTACTTC
J gene: TRBJ2-5; clone size: NA; V gene: TRBV10-3; D gene: TRBD2; CDR3 protein: CAISGTQAGGPSETQYF; CDR3 DNA: TGTGCCATCAGTGGTACTCAAGCGGGGGGGCCGTCGGAGACCCAGTACTTC
J gene: TRBJ2-7; clone size: NA; V gene: TRBV28; D gene: NA; CDR3 protein: CASTQGGSPPYEQYF; CDR3 DNA: TGTGCCAGCACCCAAGGTGGGAGCCCTCCTTACGAGCAGTACTTC
J gene: TRBJ2-5; clone size: NA; V gene: TRBV6-5; D gene: NA; CDR3 protein: CASSNRDSQETQYF; CDR3 DNA: TGTGCCAGCAGCAATCGGGACTCCCAAGAGACCCAGTACTTC
J gene: TRBJ2-7; clone size: few; V gene: TRBV10-3; D gene: NA; CDR3 protein: CAISESELAGEQYF; CDR3 DNA: TGTGCCATCAGTGAGTCGGAACTAGCAGGGGAGCAGTACTTC
J gene: TRBJ2-1; clone size: NA; V gene: TRBV5-1; D gene: TRBD2; CDR3 protein: CASSPGLAGGLSSYNEQFF; CDR3 DNA: TGCGCCAGCAGCCCCGGACTAGCGGGGGGCCTAAGCTCCTACAATGAGCAGTTCTTC
J gene: TRBJ1-3; clone size: NA; V gene: TRBV10-3; D gene: NA; CDR3 protein: CAMGLENCGNTIYF; CDR3 DNA: TGTGCCATGGGACTCGAAAACTGTGGAAACACCATATATTTT
J gene: TRBJ2-5; clone size: few; V gene: TRBV27; D gene: NA; CDR3 protein: CASGTGKTQYF; CDR3 DNA: TGTGCCAGCGGGACTGGGAAGACCCAGTACTTC
J gene: TRBJ2-7; clone size: NA; V gene: TRBV28; D gene: NA; CDR3 protein: CASTKSARSEQYF; CDR3 DNA: TGTGCCAGCACTAAATCCGCCCGGTCCGAGCAGTACTTC
J gene: TRBJ1-6; clone size: once; V gene: TRBV4-1; D gene: NA; CDR3 protein: CASRNQDRTTSPLHF; CDR3 DNA: TGCGCCAGCAGAAATCAGGATCGGACGACTTCACCCCTCCACTTT
J gene: TRBJ2-2; clone size: few; V gene: TRBV28; D gene: NA; CDR3 protein: CASSFFRATGELFF; CDR3 DNA: TGTGCCAGCAGTTTTTTCAGGGCCACCGGGGAGCTGTTTTTT
J gene: TRBJ2-7; clone size: few; V gene: TRBV7-9; D gene: NA; CDR3 protein: CASSFRSGGASYEQYF; CDR3 DNA: TGTGCCAGCAGCTTTCGGTCAGGTGGGGCTTCCTACGAGCAGTACTTC
J gene: TRBJ2-5; clone size: few; V gene: TRBV24-1; D gene: NA; CDR3 protein: CATSEAGTSNQETQYF; CDR3 DNA: TGTGCCACCAGTGAGGCCGGGACTTCTAACCAAGAGACCCAGTACTTC
J gene: TRBJ2-5; clone size: few; V gene: TRBV20-1; D gene: TRBD2; CDR3 protein: CSAPGLAGKQETQYF; CDR3 DNA: TGCAGTGCTCCCGGACTAGCGGGGAAACAAGAGACCCAGTACTTC
J gene: TRBJ1-3; clone size: NA; V gene: TRBV15; D gene: NA; CDR3 protein: CATSYSSTSGNTIYF; CDR3 DNA: TGTGCCACCAGCTATAGCAGCACCTCTGGAAACACCATATATTTT
J gene: TRBJ2-5; clone size: NA; V gene: TRBV7-3; D gene: TRBD1; CDR3 protein: CASSQGGGSWTQYF; CDR3 DNA: TGTGCCAGCAGCCAAGGGGGCGGCTCTTGGACCCAGTACTTC
J gene: TRBJ1-1; clone size: NA; V gene: TRBV5-1; D gene: TRBD1; CDR3 protein: CASRGTGWAFF; CDR3 DNA: TGCGCCAGCAGGGGGACAGGGTGGGCTTTCTTT
J gene: TRBJ2-3; clone size: NA; V gene: TRBV19; D gene: NA; CDR3 protein: CASRGRVADTQYF; CDR3 DNA: TGTGCCAGTAGAGGCAGGGTTGCAGATACGCAGTATTTT
J gene: TRBJ2-6; clone size: few; V gene: TRBV6-6; D gene: NA; CDR3 protein: CASGGRHSRGANVLTF; CDR3 DNA: TGTGCCAGCGGGGGACGGCACTCCCGAGGGGCCAACGTCCTGACTTTC
J gene: TRBJ1-1; clone size: NA; V gene: TRBV7-9; D gene: NA; CDR3 protein: CASLDHSVNTEAFF; CDR3 DNA: TGTGCCAGTCTTGACCACAGCGTGAACACTGAAGCTTTCTTT